This is a list of T cell receptor beta chains from one sample in a study of T cell responses to AZD1222 COVID-19 vaccine. Here immunoSEQ multiplex PCR was the method, and the copy in TCRdb shows in-frame clones only, minus some. The table lists some 84,000 clones, about 86% of them singletons. Sequenced here: peripheral blood, sampled on day 0 of AZD1222 vaccination. The receptors were gathered from an adult in good health. CDR3s include the opening cysteine and the closing phenylalanine or tryptophan. The order of the fields is D gene, V gene, clone size, J gene, CDR3 protein, CDR3 DNA. A D gene is named only where the DNA matches it firmly. The listing skips clone size in some rows; elsewhere it reads once, few, many or a size class.

D: .
V: TRBV19
size: many
J: TRBJ1-6
CDR3: CASSSYTNSPLHF
DNA: TGTGCCAGTAGTAGTTATACAAATTCACCCCTCCACTTT

D: .
V: TRBV6-6
size: few
J: TRBJ2-6
CDR3: CASSYQGGSGANVLTF
DNA: TGTGCCAGCAGTTACCAAGGGGGATCTGGGGCCAACGTCCTGACTTTC

D: .
V: TRBV21-1
size: .
J: TRBJ1-3
CDR3: CASSKPDLIQGTGNTIYF
DNA: TGTGCCAGCAGTAAACCCGACCTCATCCAGGGTACTGGAAACACCATATATTTT

D: .
V: TRBV2
size: .
J: TRBJ1-5
CDR3: CASTVRGGGNQPQHF
DNA: TGTGCCAGCACTGTTCGTGGAGGGGGCAATCAGCCCCAGCATTTT

D: .
V: TRBV5-1
size: .
J: TRBJ2-1
CDR3: CASSLQEGYEQFF
DNA: TGCGCCAGCAGCTTGCAGGAGGGGTATGAGCAGTTCTTC

D: .
V: TRBV30
size: .
J: TRBJ2-6
CDR3: CAYIVLSGANVLTF
DNA: TGTGCCTACATAGTCCTCTCTGGGGCCAACGTCCTGACTTTC

D: .
V: TRBV3-1/TRBV3-2
size: once
J: TRBJ2-1
CDR3: CASSQVDEQFF
DNA: TGTGCCAGCAGCCAAGTCGATGAGCAGTTCTTC

D: TRBD1
V: TRBV29-1
size: once
J: TRBJ2-7
CDR3: CSASTDRGYEQYF
DNA: TGCAGCGCCTCAACGGACAGGGGCTACGAGCAGTACTTC

D: .
V: TRBV15
size: .
J: TRBJ2-1
CDR3: CATSREEGFYNEQFF
DNA: TGTGCCACCAGCAGAGAAGAGGGCTTCTACAATGAGCAGTTCTTC

D: TRBD1
V: TRBV9
size: once
J: TRBJ1-1
CDR3: CASSPTGEVGTEAFF
DNA: TGTGCCAGCAGCCCTACAGGGGAAGTAGGAACTGAAGCTTTCTTT

D: .
V: TRBV27
size: .
J: TRBJ2-7
CDR3: CASSPTGRGVYYEQYF
DNA: TGTGCCAGCAGTCCAACCGGGCGGGGAGTGTATTACGAGCAGTACTTC

D: .
V: TRBV10-3
size: .
J: TRBJ2-5
CDR3: CAISESHGGQETQYF
DNA: TGTGCCATCAGTGAGTCGCACGGAGGGCAGGAGACCCAGTACTTC

D: .
V: TRBV14
size: few
J: TRBJ1-1
CDR3: CASSQDLLREAFF
DNA: TGTGCCAGCAGCCAAGATCTTTTAAGGGAAGCTTTCTTT

D: .
V: TRBV28
size: .
J: TRBJ2-2
CDR3: CASSLWSGELFF
DNA: TGTGCCAGCAGTTTGTGGTCCGGGGAGCTGTTTTTT

D: .
V: TRBV11-3
size: .
J: TRBJ1-1
CDR3: CASSLGAYTEAFF
DNA: TGTGCCAGCAGCTTAGGGGCGTACACTGAAGCTTTCTTT

D: .
V: TRBV29-1
size: .
J: TRBJ2-1
CDR3: CSGDTEYNEQFF
DNA: TGCAGCGGGGACACCGAATACAATGAGCAGTTCTTC

D: .
V: TRBV9
size: .
J: TRBJ1-3
CDR3: CASRVYLQGHSGNTIYF
DNA: TGTGCCAGCAGAGTTTACCTACAGGGCCACTCTGGAAACACCATATATTTT

D: .
V: TRBV29-1
size: .
J: TRBJ1-1
CDR3: CSVDWSQGTEAFF
DNA: TGCAGCGTTGATTGGTCACAAGGGACTGAAGCTTTCTTT

D: .
V: TRBV7-9
size: once
J: TRBJ1-2
CDR3: CASSPTALGYGYTF
DNA: TGTGCCAGCAGCCCGACCGCTTTGGGCTATGGCTACACCTTC

D: .
V: TRBV18
size: .
J: TRBJ2-7
CDR3: CASSLSYEQYF
DNA: TGTGCCAGCTCCCTTTCCTACGAGCAGTACTTC

D: .
V: TRBV7-2
size: .
J: TRBJ2-5
CDR3: CASGWYREGAQYF
DNA: TGTGCCAGCGGATGGTATAGGGAAGGGGCCCAGTACTTC

D: .
V: TRBV7-9
size: .
J: TRBJ2-7
CDR3: CASSLRETYEQYF
DNA: TGTGCCAGCAGCCTCAGGGAAACCTACGAGCAGTACTTC

D: .
V: TRBV9
size: .
J: TRBJ2-6
CDR3: CARSVGGGAGANVLTF
DNA: TGTGCCCGCAGCGTAGGGGGAGGGGCTGGGGCCAACGTCCTGACTTTC

D: TRBD1
V: TRBV6-5
size: .
J: TRBJ1-6
CDR3: CASSYGTGSSPLHF
DNA: TGTGCCAGCAGCTACGGGACAGGAAGCTCACCCCTCCACTTT

D: .
V: TRBV28
size: .
J: TRBJ1-4
CDR3: CASSIRQGSSNEKLFF
DNA: TGTGCCAGCAGTATACGACAAGGATCGTCTAATGAAAAACTGTTTTTT

D: .
V: TRBV7-9
size: .
J: TRBJ2-5
CDR3: CASSQGGLVETQYF
DNA: TGTGCCAGCAGTCAGGGGGGGCTGGTGGAGACCCAGTACTTC

D: .
V: TRBV28
size: .
J: TRBJ1-5
CDR3: CASSFSNSNQPQHF
DNA: TGTGCCAGCAGTTTTTCGAATAGCAATCAGCCCCAGCATTTT

D: .
V: TRBV6-5
size: few
J: TRBJ2-2
CDR3: CASSYASPGRTGELFF
DNA: TGTGCCAGCAGTTACGCTAGCCCTGGTAGAACCGGGGAGCTGTTTTTT